One T cell receptor (beta chain) is described in this entry. Clones were read by immunoSEQ multiplex PCR, and TCRdb kept only the in-frame ones, dropping some. The sample has 150,000 or so clones; around 81% are singletons. These data are taken from a study of blood T cell repertoires in COVID-19. This clonotype was sampled from a woman in her 40s with active or convalescent COVID-19. The sequencing input was peripheral blood.

This chain's CDR3 is CASRSTGGQETQYF. The CDR3 DNA reads TGCGCCAGCAGATCTACAGGGGGCCAAGAGACCCAGTACTTC. The chain couples TRBV5-1 to TRBJ2-5, with TRBD1 identical over 8 bases. The V and J ends lost 5 bases and 1 base, in that order; junction bases with no gene match: 4. The CDR3 runs 14 residues. Per the germline V gene, CDR1 is SGHRS and CDR2 is YFSETQ.